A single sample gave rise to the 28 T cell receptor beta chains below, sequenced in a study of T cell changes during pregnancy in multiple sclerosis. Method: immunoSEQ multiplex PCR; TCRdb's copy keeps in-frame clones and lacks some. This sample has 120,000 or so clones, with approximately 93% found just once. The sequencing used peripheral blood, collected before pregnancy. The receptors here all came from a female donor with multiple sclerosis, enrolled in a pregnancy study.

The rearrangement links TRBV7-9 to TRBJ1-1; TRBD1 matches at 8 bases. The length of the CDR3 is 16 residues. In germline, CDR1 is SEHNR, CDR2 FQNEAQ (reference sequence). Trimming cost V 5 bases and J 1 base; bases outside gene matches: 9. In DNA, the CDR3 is TGTGCCAGCAGCCCGCCTTGGACAGGGAAGAACACTGAAGCTTTCTTT. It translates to CASSPPWTGKNTEAFF.

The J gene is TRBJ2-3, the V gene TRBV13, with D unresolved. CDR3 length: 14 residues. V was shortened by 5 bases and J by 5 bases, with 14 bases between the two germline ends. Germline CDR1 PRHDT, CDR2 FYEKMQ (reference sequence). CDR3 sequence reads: CASSKEANGDTQYF. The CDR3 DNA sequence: TGTGCCAGCAGCAAAGAGGCGAATGGAGATACGCAGTATTTT.

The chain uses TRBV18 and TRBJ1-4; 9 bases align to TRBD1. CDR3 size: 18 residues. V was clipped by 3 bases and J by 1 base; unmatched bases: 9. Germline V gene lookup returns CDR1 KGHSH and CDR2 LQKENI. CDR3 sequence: CASSPITGGVGTNEKLFF. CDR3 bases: TGTGCCAGCTCACCGATTACAGGGGGCGTCGGAACTAATGAAAAACTGTTTTTT. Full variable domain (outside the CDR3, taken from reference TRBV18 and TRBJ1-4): NAGVMQNPRHLVRRRGQEARLRCSPMKGHSHVYWYRQLPEEGLKFMVYLQKENIIDESGMPKERFSAEFPKEGPSILRIQQVVRGDSAAYFCASSPITGGVGTNEKLFFGSGTQLSVL.

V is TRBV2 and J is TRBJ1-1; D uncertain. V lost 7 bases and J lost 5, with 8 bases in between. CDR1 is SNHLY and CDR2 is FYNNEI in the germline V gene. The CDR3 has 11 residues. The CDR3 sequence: CASTTRTEAFF. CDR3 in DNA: TGTGCCAGCACCACCAGGACTGAAGCTTTCTTT.

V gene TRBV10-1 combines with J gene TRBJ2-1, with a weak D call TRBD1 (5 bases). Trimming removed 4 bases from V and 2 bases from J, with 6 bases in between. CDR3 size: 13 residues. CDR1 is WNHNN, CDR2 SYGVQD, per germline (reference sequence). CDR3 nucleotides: TGCGCCAGCAGTGTGGGGCCCTACAATGAGCAGTTCTTC. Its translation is CASSVGPYNEQFF.

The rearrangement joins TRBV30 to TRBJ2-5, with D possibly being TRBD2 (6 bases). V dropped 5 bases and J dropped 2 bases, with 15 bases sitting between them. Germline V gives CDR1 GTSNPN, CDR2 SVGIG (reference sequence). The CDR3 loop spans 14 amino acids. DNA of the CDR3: TGTGCCTGGGACGGGGGAAGCGGACAAGAGACCCAGTACTTC. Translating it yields CAWDGGSGQETQYF.

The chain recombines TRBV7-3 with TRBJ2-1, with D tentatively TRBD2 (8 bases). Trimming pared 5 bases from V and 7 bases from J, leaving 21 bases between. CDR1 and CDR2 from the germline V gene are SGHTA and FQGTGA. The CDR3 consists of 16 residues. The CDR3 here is CASSPRGREVSNEQFF. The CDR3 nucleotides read TGTGCCAGCAGCCCGAGGGGGCGGGAGGTTAGTAATGAGCAGTTCTTC.

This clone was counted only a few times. This CDR3 reads CASSVRRGTEAFF. As DNA, the CDR3 is TGTGCCAGCAGTGTAAGGCGAGGCACTGAAGCTTTCTTT. The V gene is TRBV7-3, the J gene TRBJ1-1; D is uncertain. V lost 6 bases to trimming and J lost 4 bases, with 12 bases between them. This CDR3 has 13 amino acids. Germline-derived CDR1 and CDR2 are SGHTA and FQGTGA. Looking up the rest from reference TRBV7-3 and TRBJ1-1 gives the full variable domain: GAGVSQTPSNKVTEKGKYVELRCDPISGHTALYWYRQSLGQGPEFLIYFQGTGAADDSGLPNDRFFAVRPEGSVSTLKIQRTERGDSAVYLCASSVRRGTEAFFGQGTRLTVV.

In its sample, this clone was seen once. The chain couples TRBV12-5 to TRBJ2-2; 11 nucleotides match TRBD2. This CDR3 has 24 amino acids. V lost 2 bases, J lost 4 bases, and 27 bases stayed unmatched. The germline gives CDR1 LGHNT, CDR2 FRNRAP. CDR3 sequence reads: CASGLSPDRFPGTSGPSSTGELFF. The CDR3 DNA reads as TGTGCTAGTGGTTTGTCACCCGACAGGTTCCCCGGGACTAGCGGACCCTCTTCCACCGGGGAGCTGTTTTTT.

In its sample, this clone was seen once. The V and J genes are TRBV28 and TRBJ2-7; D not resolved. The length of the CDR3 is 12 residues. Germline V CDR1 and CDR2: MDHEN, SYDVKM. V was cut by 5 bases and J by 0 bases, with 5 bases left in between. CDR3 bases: TGTGCCAGCAGTACTATCTCCTACGAGCAGTACTTC. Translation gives CASSTISYEQYF.

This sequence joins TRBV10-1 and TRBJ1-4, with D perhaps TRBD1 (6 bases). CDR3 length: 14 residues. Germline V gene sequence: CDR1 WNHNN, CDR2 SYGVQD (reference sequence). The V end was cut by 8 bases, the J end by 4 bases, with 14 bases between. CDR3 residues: CASALDRFNEKLFF. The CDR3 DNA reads TGCGCCAGCGCCTTAGACAGGTTTAATGAAAAACTGTTTTTT.

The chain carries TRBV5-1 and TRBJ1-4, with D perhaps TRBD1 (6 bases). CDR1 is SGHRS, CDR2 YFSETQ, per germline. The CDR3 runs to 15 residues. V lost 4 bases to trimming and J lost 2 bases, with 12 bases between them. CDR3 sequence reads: CASSPETGTNEKLFF. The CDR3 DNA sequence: TGCGCCAGCAGCCCTGAGACAGGTACTAATGAAAAACTGTTTTTT.

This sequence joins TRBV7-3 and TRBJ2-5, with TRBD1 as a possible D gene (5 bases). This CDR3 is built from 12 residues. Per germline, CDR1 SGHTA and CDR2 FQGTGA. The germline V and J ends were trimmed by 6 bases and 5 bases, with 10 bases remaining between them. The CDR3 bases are TGTGCCAGCAGTTCCAACAGGGAGACCCAGTACTTC. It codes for CASSSNRETQYF.

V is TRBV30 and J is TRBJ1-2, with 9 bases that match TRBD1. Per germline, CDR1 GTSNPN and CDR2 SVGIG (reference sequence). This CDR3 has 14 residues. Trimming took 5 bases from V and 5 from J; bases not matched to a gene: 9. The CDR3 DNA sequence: TGTGCCTGGCTGGGGGGACAGGGAGCGTATGGCTACACCTTC. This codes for CAWLGGQGAYGYTF.

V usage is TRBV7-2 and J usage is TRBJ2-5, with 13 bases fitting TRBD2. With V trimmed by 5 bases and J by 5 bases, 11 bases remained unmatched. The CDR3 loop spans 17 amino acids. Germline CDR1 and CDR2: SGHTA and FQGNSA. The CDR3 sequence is CASSPQGLAGRGETQYF. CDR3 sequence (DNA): TGTGCCAGCAGCCCACAGGGACTAGCGGGGCGGGGGGAGACCCAGTACTTC.

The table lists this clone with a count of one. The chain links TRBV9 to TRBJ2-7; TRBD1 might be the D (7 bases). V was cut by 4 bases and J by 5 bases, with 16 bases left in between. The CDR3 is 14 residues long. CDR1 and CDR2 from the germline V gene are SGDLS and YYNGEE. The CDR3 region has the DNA TGTGCCAGCAGCCCAGGGGGGACAGTCAACGAGCAGTACTTC. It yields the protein CASSPGGTVNEQYF.

Here the CDR3 DNA reads TGTGCCAGCAGTGAAGCGGTCGGTAACTATGGCTACACCTTC. Translation: CASSEAVGNYGYTF. The chain employs TRBV6-1 and TRBJ1-2; no clear D gene. The CDR3 has 14 residues. V was shortened by 0 bases and J by 1 base, with 6 bases between the two germline ends. Germline V gene lookup returns CDR1 MNHNS and CDR2 SASEGT.

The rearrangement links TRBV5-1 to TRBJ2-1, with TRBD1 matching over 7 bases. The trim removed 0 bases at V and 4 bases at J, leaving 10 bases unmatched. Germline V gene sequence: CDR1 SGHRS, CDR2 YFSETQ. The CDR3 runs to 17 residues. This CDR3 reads CASSLAVATGIYNEQFF. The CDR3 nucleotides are TGCGCCAGCAGCTTGGCGGTGGCGACAGGGATATACAATGAGCAGTTCTTC.

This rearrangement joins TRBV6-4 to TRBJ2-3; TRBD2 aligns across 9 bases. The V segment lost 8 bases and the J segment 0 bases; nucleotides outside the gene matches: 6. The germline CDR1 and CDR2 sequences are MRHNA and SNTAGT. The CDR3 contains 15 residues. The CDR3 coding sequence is TGTGCCAGCGGTTGGACTAGCGACAGCACAGATACGCAGTATTTT. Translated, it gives CASGWTSDSTDTQYF.

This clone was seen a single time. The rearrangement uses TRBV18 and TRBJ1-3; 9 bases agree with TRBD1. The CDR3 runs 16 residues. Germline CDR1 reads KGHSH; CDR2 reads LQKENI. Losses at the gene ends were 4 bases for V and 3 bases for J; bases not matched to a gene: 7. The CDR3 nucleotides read TGTGCCAGCTCACTGTCGGACAGGGGAGGTGGAAACACCATATATTTT. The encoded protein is CASSLSDRGGGNTIYF. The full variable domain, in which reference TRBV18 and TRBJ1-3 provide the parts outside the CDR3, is NAGVMQNPRHLVRRRGQEARLRCSPMKGHSHVYWYRQLPEEGLKFMVYLQKENIIDESGMPKERFSAEFPKEGPSILRIQQVVRGDSAAYFCASSLSDRGGGNTIYFGEGSWLTVV.

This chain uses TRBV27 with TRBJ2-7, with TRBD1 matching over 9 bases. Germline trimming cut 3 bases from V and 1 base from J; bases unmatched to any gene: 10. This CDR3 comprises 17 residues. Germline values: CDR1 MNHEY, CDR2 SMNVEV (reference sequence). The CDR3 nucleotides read TGTGCCAGCAGTTTCCTTACCGGGACAGGGAATTCCTACGAGCAGTACTTC. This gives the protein CASSFLTGTGNSYEQYF.

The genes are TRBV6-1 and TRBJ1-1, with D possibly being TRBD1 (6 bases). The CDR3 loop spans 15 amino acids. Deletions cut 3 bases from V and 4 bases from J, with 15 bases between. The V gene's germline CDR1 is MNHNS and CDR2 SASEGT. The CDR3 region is CASSDNRAPSTEAFF. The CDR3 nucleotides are TGTGCCAGCAGTGATAACAGGGCTCCGAGCACTGAAGCTTTCTTT.

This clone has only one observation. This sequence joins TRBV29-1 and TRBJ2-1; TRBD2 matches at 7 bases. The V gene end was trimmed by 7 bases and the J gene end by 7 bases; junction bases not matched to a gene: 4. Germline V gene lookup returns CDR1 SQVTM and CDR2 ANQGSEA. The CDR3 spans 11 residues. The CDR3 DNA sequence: TGCAGCGCTGGTAGCGGGAATGAGCAGTTCTTC. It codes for CSAGSGNEQFF.

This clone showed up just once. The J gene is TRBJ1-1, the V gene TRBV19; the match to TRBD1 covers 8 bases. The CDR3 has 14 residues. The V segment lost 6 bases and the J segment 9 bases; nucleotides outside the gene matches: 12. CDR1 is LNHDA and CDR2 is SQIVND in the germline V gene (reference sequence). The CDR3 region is CASRAQGAGGQAFF. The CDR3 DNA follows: TGTGCCAGTAGAGCCCAGGGGGCAGGGGGACAAGCTTTCTTT.

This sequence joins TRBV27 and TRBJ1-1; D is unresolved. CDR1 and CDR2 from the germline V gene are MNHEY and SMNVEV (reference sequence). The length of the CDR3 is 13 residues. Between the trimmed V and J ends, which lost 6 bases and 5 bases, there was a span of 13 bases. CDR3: CASRWAPWTEAFF. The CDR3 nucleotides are TGTGCCAGCAGGTGGGCCCCCTGGACTGAAGCTTTCTTT.

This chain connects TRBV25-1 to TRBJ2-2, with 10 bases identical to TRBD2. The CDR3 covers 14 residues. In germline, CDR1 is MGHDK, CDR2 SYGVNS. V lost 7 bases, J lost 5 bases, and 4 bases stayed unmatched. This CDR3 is CASTGTSETGELFF. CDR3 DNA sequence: TGTGCCAGCACCGGGACTAGCGAGACCGGGGAGCTGTTTTTT.

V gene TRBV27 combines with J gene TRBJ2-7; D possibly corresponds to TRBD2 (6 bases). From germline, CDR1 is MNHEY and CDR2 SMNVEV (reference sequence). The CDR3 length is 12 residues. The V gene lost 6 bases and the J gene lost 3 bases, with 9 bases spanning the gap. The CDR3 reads CASRTGLYEQYF. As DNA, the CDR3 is TGTGCCAGCAGGACGGGACTCTACGAGCAGTACTTC.

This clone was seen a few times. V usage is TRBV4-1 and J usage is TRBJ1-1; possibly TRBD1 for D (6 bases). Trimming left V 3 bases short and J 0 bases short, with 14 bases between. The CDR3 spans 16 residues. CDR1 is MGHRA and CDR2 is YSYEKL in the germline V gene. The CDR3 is CASSQGGQIMNTEAFF. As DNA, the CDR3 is TGCGCCAGCAGCCAGGGTGGACAGATCATGAACACTGAAGCTTTCTTT.